This T cell receptor (beta chain) was retrieved from a study of beta chain features in type 1 diabetes. Per donor, one heparinised blood draw averaged roughly 120 mL. Germline CDR1 SGHTA, CDR2 FQGNSA. The V end was cut by 6 bases, the J end by 0 bases, with 21 bases between. CDR3 size: 18 residues. Study-wide results and caveats: For type 1 diabetes patients, VDJ junctions showed fewer insertions and more deletions.

Only a few counts were recorded for this clone. The antigen is not known. Isolated RNA was reverse transcribed in full, so expressed TCRB transcripts were sequenced. Only in-frame clones appear in the TCRdb table, and some are missing; sequencing was by immunoSEQ multiplex PCR. Of 400,000 to 450,000 clones in the sample, approximately 15% were seen once. Sequenced: naive CD4+ T cells from blood. The J gene is TRBJ2-4, the V gene TRBV7-2; D is uncertain. The clonotype was recovered from a man in his thirties or forties in good health. This CDR3 is CASSPSSGHVGAKNIQYF. CDR3 nucleotides: TGTGCCAGCAGTCCATCTTCGGGTCACGTGGGAGCCAAAAACATTCAGTACTTC.